This TCR beta chain was obtained from a study of long-term antiretroviral therapy in people with HIV. Study-level results: ART preceded a rise in diversity that nonetheless stayed lower than in transplant donor controls. ART adherence, viral resistance and therapy changes went unrecorded.

This CDR3 has 14 residues. Germline CDR1 SNHLY, CDR2 FYNNEI. Trimming at V came to 9 bases and at J to 7 bases, leaving 11 bases not matched to a gene. Participants with HIV, all of them, were treated in the United States. Specimens carried about 0.85-11 million cryopreserved PBMC before DNA extraction. A note on this clone: Its target is not known.

Researchers report immunoSEQ v3.0 was run at survey level. The data were produced by immunoSEQ multiplex PCR, yet TCRdb's version contains in-frame clones alone and is incomplete. The data show more than 20,000 clones, 85% seen once. V usage is TRBV2 and J usage is TRBJ1-3, with 8 bases fitting TRBD1. This TCR derives from a man between 40 and 49 years old with HIV. Here the sequenced sample was unsorted PBMCs, taken 2.3 years after starting antiretroviral therapy. The CDR3 protein is CASRTGSAGNTIYF. In nucleotides, the CDR3 is TGTGCCAGTCGGACAGGGTCCGCGGGGAACACCATATATTTT.